The TCR beta chain under discussion was sequenced for a study of shared clonotypes between healthy human individuals. Study information: CD4 naive and CD4 memory each took three plates per donor, while CD8 naive took two and CD8 memory one.

Naive CD8 cells, CD45RO-negative and positively selected for CCR7, excluded terminally differentiated effector memory CD45RA+ cells. CDR3 length equals 13 residues. CDR1 and CDR2 from the germline V gene are ENHRY and SYGVKD. Trimming removed 4 bases at V and 5 bases at J, with 9 bases between. Assay used: immunoSEQ multiplex PCR; TCRdb lists only in-frame clones, some missing. The repertoire consists of around 600,000 clones, with about 98% occurring once and the leading ten covering 0.25% to 0.35%. Sequencing used naive CD8+ T cells sorted from blood. The sequence was collected from a man aged 30-40 years in good health. The rearrangement uses TRBV10-3 and TRBJ1-5; maybe TRBD1 (5 bases). CDR3 loop: CAISVGEYQPQHF. CDR3 nucleotide sequence: TGTGCCATCAGTGTAGGGGAGTATCAGCCCCAGCATTTT.